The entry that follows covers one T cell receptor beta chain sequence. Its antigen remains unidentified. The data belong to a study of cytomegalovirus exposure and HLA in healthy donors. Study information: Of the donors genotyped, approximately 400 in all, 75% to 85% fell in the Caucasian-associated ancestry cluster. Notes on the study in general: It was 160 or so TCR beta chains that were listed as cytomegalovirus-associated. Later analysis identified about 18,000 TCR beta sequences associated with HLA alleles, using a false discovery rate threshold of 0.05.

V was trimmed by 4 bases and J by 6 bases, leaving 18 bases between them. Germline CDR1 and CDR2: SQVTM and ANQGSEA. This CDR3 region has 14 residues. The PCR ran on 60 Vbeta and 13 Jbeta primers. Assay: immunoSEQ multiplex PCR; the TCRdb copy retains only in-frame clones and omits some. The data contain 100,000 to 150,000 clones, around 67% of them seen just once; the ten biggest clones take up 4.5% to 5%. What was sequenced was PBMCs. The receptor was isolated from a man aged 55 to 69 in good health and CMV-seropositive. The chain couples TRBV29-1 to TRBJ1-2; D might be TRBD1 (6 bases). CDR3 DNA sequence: TGCAGCGTTGGGTATGGCGGGGGCGCGGATGGCTACACCTTC. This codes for CSVGYGGGADGYTF.